This TCR beta chain is from a study of shared clonotypes between healthy human individuals. Study-wide findings and caveats: Genetic and exposure-history diversity was limited by the small donor number.

As to this clone: What it binds is unknown.

As processed by the authors: In the immunoSEQ data, sequences were junction-only and lacked quality scores, so filtering differed. Repertoires were generated with immunoSEQ multiplex PCR, while TCRdb's copy carries only in-frame clones and drops some. D and trimming were read from the DNA, whereas the V and J calls and clone size are those reported in that table. This table holds about 1 million clones, about 77% found once. The V end lost 2 bases, the J end lost 0 bases, and 10 bases lay between the germline ends. The CDR3 covers 15 residues. The V gene's germline CDR1 is SGHRS and CDR2 YFSETQ. Material for sequencing was memory CD4+ T cells sorted from blood. Noted subset: CD45RA-negative fraction. This rearrangement joins TRBV5-1 to TRBJ2-3; unclear D gene. This sequence was found in a man younger than 35 in good health. CDR3 in amino acids: CASSFGDKSTDTQYF. DNA for the CDR3: TGCGCCAGCAGCTTCGGAGACAAAAGCACAGATACGCAGTATTTT.